The source of this TCR beta chain is a study of shared clonotypes between healthy human individuals. Looking at the study overall: Per donor, CD8 memory used one plate, CD8 naive used two, CD4 memory used three and CD4 naive used three. Findings of the study overall: The researchers took only blood, and tissue repertoires probably look different. Only a few donors were included, so the genetic and exposure-history diversity represented was limited.

A remark on this clone: Its antigen is still unknown. At the DNA level, this CDR3 is encoded by other sequences in the same sample as well.

The assay ran at deep level. The protocol was immunoSEQ multiplex PCR, while the TCRdb copy is restricted to in-frame clones and leaves out a portion. The sample has hundreds of thousands of clones, almost 97% seen once. Germline values: CDR1 SQVTM, CDR2 ANQGSEA. V was clipped by 6 bases and J by 0 bases, with 13 bases between them. The CDR3 is 14 amino acids. The chain employs TRBV29-1 and TRBJ2-3; perhaps D is TRBD1 or TRBD2 (7 bases each). This TCR derives from a woman in her thirties in good health. Specimen: naive CD4+ T cells sorted from blood. Subset: CD45RA+ positively selected. CDR3 sequence (DNA): TGCAGCGTGGGGGAGGGGGCTAGCACAGATACGCAGTATTTT. Protein: CSVGEGASTDTQYF.